This TCR beta chain was sequenced for a study of T-cell reconstitution after alpha-beta-depleted transplantation in children. V was clipped by 0 bases and J by 6 bases; unmatched bases: 12. This CDR3 comprises 17 residues. The V gene's germline CDR1 is DFQATT and CDR2 SNEGSKA (reference sequence). This clonotype was seen once. For TCRbeta, the library was prepared with unique molecular identifiers. One entry per CDR3 protein, called by TCRdb with MiXCR from the PCR reads. Counted here are 450,000 to 600,000 distinct CDR3 sequences, around 18% occurring once; the ten biggest clones make up less than 4%.

This receptor was obtained from a human donor who donated a stem cell graft to a child with acute lymphoblastic leukemia. Here the sequenced sample was PBMCs from the stem cell graft donor, taken from the stem cell graft. This chain connects TRBV20-1 to TRBJ1-5; 9 bases line up with TRBD1. CDR3: CSARDQQKGQGGQPQHF. In nucleotides, the CDR3 is TGCAGTGCTAGAGATCAGCAGAAGGGACAGGGCGGTCAGCCCCAGCATTTT.